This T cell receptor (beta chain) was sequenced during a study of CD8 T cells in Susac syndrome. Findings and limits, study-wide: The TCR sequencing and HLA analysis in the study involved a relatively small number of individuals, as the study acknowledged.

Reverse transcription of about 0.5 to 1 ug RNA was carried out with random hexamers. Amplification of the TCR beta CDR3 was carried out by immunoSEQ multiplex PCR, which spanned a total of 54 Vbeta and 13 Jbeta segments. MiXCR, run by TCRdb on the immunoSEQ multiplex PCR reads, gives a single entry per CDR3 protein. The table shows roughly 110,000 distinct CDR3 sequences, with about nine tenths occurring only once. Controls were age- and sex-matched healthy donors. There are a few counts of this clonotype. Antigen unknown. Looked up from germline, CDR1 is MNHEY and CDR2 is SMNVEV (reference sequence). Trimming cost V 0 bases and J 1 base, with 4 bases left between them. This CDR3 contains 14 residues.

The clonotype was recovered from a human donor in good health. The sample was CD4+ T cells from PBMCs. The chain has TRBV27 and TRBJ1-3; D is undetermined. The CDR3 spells CASSLSGSGNTIYF. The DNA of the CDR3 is TGTGCCAGCAGTTTATCTGGGTCTGGAAACACCATATATTTT.